These T cell receptor beta chains were read from a single sample in a study of OX40 agonist ivuxolimab in advanced cancers. Method: immunoSEQ multiplex PCR; TCRdb's copy keeps in-frame clones and lacks some. The sample includes roughly 43,000 clones, around 86% of them seen just once. The sequences come from CD4+ or CD8+ T cells sorted from blood, collected in a trial of the OX40 agonist ivuxolimab. Receptor source: an adult with an advanced solid tumor such as melanoma, head and neck, liver or kidney cancer. The CDR3 runs from the conserved cysteine through the conserved F or W. The D gene is left open where the match is weak. Clone size is stated in some rows and not others, as once, few, many or a class when expanded.

11	.	TRBJ2-7	TRBV2	.	TGTGCCAGCAGGGCTGTCTACGAGCAGTACTTC	CASRAVYEQYF
13	TRBD1	TRBJ1-5	TRBV6-5	few	TGTGCCAGCAGCCGGACAGGGTATCAGCCCCAGCATTTT	CASSRTGYQPQHF
14	TRBD1	TRBJ1-3	TRBV6-4	.	TGTGCCAGCCGGGACAGGGACACTGGAAACACCATATATTTT	CASRDRDTGNTIYF
13	.	TRBJ1-1	TRBV19	.	TGTGCCAGTAGAAGGCAGATTAACACTGAAGCTTTCTTT	CASRRQINTEAFF
16	.	TRBJ2-2	TRBV11-3	.	TGTGCCAGCAGCCTTGGGACATCCTCCGGTTCCGGGGAGCTGTTTTTT	CASSLGTSSGSGELFF
12	.	TRBJ2-1	TRBV7-3	.	TGTGCCAGCAGCTTGGCGGGGTATGAGCAGTTCTTC	CASSLAGYEQFF
14	.	TRBJ2-6	TRBV7-9	.	TGTGCCAGCGCTAGAGGGGCCAATCTATCCCCCTTGGCTTTC	CASARGANLSPLAF
15	.	TRBJ1-5	TRBV28	.	TGTGCCAGCACGCATAGACAGGCCGGGGGCGGGCCCCAGCATTTT	CASTHRQAGGGPQHF
13	.	TRBJ2-5	TRBV7-8	.	TGTGCCAGCAGCTTAGGGGGCCAAGAGACCCAGTACTTC	CASSLGGQETQYF
15	TRBD2	TRBJ2-1	TRBV19	.	TGTGCCAGTAGTGTACCGGGACTAGCGGGAGATGAGCAGTTCTTC	CASSVPGLAGDEQFF
14	.	TRBJ2-3	TRBV18	.	TGTGCCAGCTCACCACGAGGGGCCACAGATACGCAGTATTTT	CASSPRGATDTQYF
15	TRBD2	TRBJ2-7	TRBV19	.	TGCGCCAGTAGTATGGAAGCGGGAGCATACTACGAGCAGTACTTC	CASSMEAGAYYEQYF